This T cell receptor beta chain was sequenced in a study of T-cell reconstitution after alpha-beta-depleted transplantation in children. The germline V gene encodes CDR1 MDHEN and CDR2 SYDVKM. Trimming took off 6 bases at V and 0 bases at J, with 14 bases between the two ends. The CDR3 has 15 amino acids. Unique molecular identifiers were used in preparing the TCRbeta library. TCRdb itself ran the PCR reads through MiXCR, one entry per CDR3 protein. The sample holds 350,000 to 400,000 distinct CDR3 sequences; about a fifth are singletons and the top ten take around 4%. The chain links TRBV28 to TRBJ1-1; D possibly corresponds to TRBD1 (5 bases). Sample: PBMCs from the stem cell graft donor, taken from the stem cell graft. The clonotype comes from a human donor who donated a stem cell graft to a child with acute myeloid leukemia. The CDR3: CASRQGSPMNTEAFF. In nucleotides, the CDR3 is TGTGCCAGCAGGCAGGGCTCACCGATGAACACTGAAGCTTTCTTT. Supplemented by reference TRBV28 and TRBJ1-1, the full variable domain reads DVKVTQSSRYLVKRTGEKVFLECVQDMDHENMFWYRQDPGLGLRLIYFSYDVKMKEKGDIPEGYSVSREKKERFSLILESASTNQTSMYLCASRQGSPMNTEAFFGQGTRLTVV.